What follows is one TCR beta chain and its context. Original processing methods: Amplifying reference gene primers gave estimates of nucleated cell counts. Repertoires were generated with immunoSEQ multiplex PCR, while TCRdb's copy carries only in-frame clones and drops some. The V and J calls and clone size are taken from that table; D and trimming were inferred from the DNA. The profile shows fewer than 250,000 clones, approximately 80% of them singletons. This sample stems from a study of blood T cell repertoires in COVID-19. The overall study: Samples taken during acute and convalescent COVID-19 were collected in the United States, Italy and Spain. Nucleic acid was either cDNA or gDNA, and it came from T cells, B-cell-depleted T cells, or PBMCs.

The germline V gene encodes CDR1 SGHAT and CDR2 FQNNGV. This CDR3 is built from 15 residues. V was shortened by 0 bases and J by 9 bases, with 12 bases between the two germline ends. Material: peripheral blood. The clonotype was recovered from a man aged 25-45 years with active or convalescent COVID-19. The genes are TRBV11-2 and TRBJ1-6, with a tentative D call TRBD1 (6 bases). This CDR3 reads CASSLDPGEGSPLHF. The CDR3 region has the DNA TGTGCCAGCAGCTTAGATCCAGGGGAGGGTTCACCCCTCCACTTT.